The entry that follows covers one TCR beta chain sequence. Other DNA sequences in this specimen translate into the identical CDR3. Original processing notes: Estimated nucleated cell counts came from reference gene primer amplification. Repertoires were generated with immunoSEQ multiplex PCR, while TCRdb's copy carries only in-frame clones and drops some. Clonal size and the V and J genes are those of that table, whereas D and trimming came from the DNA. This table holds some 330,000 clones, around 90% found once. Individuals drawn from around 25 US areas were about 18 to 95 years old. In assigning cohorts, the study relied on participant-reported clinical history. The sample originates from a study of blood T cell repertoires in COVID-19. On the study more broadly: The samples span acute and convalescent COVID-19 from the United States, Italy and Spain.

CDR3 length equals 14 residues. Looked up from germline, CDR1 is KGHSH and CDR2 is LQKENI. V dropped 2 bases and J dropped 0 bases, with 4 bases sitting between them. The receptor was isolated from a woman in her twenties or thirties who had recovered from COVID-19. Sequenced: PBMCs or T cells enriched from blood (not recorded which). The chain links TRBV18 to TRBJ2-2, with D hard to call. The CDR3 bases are TGTGCCAGCTCACCAGCGGCGAACACCGGGGAGCTGTTTTTT. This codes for CASSPAANTGELFF. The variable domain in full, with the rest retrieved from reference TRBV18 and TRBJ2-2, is NAGVMQNPRHLVRRRGQEARLRCSPMKGHSHVYWYRQLPEEGLKFMVYLQKENIIDESGMPKERFSAEFPKEGPSILRIQQVVRGDSAAYFCASSPAANTGELFFGEGSRLTVL.